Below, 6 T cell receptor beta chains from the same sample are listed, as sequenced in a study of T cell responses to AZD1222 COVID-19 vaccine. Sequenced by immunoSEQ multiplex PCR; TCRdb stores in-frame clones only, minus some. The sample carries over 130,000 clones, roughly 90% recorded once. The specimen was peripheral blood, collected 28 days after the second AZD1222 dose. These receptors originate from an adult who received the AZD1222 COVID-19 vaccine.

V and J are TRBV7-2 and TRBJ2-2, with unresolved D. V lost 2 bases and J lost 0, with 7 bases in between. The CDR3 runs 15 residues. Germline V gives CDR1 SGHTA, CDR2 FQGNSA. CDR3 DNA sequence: TGTGCCAGCAGCTTAAGTTCACCGAACACCGGGGAGCTGTTTTTT. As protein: CASSLSSPNTGELFF.

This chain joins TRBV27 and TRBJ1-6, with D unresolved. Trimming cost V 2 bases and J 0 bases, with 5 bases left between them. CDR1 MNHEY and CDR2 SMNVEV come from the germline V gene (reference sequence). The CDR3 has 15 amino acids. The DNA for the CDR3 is TGTGCCAGCAGTTTAGGTAGCTCCTATAATTCACCCCTCCACTTT. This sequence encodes CASSLGSSYNSPLHF.

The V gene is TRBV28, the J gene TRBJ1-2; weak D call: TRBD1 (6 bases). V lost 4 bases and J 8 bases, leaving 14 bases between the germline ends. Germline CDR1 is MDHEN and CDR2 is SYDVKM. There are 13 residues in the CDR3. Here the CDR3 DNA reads TGTGCCAGCAGTTATGGCGGGGGCGGAGGCTACACCTTC. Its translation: CASSYGGGGGYTF.

DNA of the CDR3: TGTGCCAGCAGCGTCATCCCGGGACTCCAGGGCGATACGCAGTATTTT. Protein: CASSVIPGLQGDTQYF. The J gene is TRBJ2-3, the V gene TRBV9; TRBD2 might be the D (6 bases). The CDR3 contains 16 residues. Per the germline V gene, CDR1 is SGDLS and CDR2 is YYNGEE. Deletions cut 2 bases from V and 6 bases from J, with 19 bases between.

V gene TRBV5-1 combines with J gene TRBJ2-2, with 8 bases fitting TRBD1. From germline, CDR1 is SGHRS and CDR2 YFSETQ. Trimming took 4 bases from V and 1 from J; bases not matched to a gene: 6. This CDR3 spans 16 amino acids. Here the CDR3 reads CASSGAGTGNTGELFF. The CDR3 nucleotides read TGCGCCAGCAGCGGGGCCGGGACAGGGAACACCGGGGAGCTGTTTTTT.

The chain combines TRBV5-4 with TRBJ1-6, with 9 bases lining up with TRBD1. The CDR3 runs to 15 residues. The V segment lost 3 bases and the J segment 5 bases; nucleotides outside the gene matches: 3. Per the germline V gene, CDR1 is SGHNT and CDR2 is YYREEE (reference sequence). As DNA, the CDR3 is TGTGCCAGCAGCTCCCGGACAGGGGATAATTCACCCCTCCACTTT. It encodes CASSSRTGDNSPLHF.